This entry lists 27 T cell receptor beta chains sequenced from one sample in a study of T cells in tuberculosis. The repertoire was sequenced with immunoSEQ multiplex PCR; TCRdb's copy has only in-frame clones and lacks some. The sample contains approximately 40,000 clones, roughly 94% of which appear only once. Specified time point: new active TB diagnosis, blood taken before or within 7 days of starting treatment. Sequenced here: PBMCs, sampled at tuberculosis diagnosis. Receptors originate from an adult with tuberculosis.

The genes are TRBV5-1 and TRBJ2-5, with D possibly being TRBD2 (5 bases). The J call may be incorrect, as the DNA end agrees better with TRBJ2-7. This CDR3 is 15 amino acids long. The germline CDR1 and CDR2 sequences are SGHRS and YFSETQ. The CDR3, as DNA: TGCGCCAGCAGCTCGGAGGTAGGGTTCGGAGACGAGCAGTACTTC. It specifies CASSSEVGFGDEQYF.

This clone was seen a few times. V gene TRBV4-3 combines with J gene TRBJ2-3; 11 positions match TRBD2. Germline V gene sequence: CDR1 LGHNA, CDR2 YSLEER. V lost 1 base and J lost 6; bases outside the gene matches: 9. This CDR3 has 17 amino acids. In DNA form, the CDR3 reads TGCGCCAGCAGCCAAGTAAGGGTAGCGGGGGGGCCTGATACGCAGTATTTT. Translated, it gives CASSQVRVAGGPDTQYF.

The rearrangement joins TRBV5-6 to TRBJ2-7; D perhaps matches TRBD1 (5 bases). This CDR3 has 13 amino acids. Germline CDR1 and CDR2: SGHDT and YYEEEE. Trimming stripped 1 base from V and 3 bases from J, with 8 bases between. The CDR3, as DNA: TGTGCCAGCAGCTTGCTTCAGGGCTACGAGCAGTACTTC. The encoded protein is CASSLLQGYEQYF.

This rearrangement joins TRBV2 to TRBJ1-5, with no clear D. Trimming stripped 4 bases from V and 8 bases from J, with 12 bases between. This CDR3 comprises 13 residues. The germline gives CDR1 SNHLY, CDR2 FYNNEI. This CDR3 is CASSAGPFEPQHF. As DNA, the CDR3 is TGTGCCAGCAGTGCAGGCCCATTCGAGCCCCAGCATTTT.

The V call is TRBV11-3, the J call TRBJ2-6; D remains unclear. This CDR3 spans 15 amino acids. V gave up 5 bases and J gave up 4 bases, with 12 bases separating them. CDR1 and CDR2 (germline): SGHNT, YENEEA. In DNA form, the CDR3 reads TGTGCCAGCAGCCCCCGCTTGGCCGGGGCCAACGTCCTGACTTTC. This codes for CASSPRLAGANVLTF.

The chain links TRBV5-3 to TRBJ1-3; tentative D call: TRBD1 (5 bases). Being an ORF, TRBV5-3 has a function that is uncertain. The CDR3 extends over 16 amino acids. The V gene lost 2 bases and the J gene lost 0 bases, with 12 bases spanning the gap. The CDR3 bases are TGTGCCAGAAGCTTCGGACACCCACTCTCTGGAAACACCATATATTTT. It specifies CARSFGHPLSGNTIYF.

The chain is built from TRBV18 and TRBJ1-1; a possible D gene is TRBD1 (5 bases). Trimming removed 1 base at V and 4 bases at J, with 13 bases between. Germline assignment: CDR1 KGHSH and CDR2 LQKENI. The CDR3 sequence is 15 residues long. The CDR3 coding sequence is TGTGCCAGCTCACCACTTGGGGGGAGTAGCACTGAAGCTTTCTTT. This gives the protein CASSPLGGSSTEAFF.

The CDR3 DNA is TGCGCCAGCAGCCAAGGTCTTCTCAGCGGGGGAAGGGATACGCAGTATTTT. This gives the protein CASSQGLLSGGRDTQYF. J is TRBJ2-3 and V is TRBV4-3; 8 nucleotides line up with TRBD2. CDR1 is LGHNA and CDR2 is YSLEER in the germline V gene. This CDR3 has 17 residues. Trimming removed 1 base from V and 6 bases from J; junction bases left unmatched: 12.

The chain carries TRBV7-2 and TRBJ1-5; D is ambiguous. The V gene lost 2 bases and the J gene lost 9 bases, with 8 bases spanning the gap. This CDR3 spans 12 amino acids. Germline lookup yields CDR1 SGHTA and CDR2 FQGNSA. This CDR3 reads CASSLFGGPQHF. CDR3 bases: TGTGCCAGCAGCTTATTCGGTGGGCCCCAGCATTTT.

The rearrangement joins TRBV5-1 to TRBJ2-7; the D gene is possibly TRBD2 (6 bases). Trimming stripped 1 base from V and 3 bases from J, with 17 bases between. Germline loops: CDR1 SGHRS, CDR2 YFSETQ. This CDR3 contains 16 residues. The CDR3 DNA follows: TGCGCCAGCAGCTTGACCCGCCGGGAGCCGCTCTACGAGCAGTACTTC. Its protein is CASSLTRREPLYEQYF.

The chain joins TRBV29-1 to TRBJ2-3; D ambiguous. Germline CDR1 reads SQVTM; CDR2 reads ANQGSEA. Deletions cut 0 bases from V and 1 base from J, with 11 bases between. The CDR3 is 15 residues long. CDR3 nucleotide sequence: TGCAGCGTTGAAGATCCGCGTCCGGGCACAGATACGCAGTATTTT. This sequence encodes CSVEDPRPGTDTQYF.

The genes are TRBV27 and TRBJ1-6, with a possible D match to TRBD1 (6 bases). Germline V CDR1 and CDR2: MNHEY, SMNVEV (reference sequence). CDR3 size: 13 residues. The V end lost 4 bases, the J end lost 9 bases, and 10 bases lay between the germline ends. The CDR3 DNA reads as TGTGCCAGCAGTTCTCCCAGGGGTTCACCCCTCCACTTT. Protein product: CASSSPRGSPLHF.

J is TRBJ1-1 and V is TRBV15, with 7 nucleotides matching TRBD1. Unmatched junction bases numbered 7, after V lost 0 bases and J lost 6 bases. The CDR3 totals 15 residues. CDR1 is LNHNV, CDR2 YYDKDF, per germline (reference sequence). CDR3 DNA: TGTGCCACCAGCAGAGACCGACAGGGAATCTCTGAAGCTTTCTTT. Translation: CATSRDRQGISEAFF. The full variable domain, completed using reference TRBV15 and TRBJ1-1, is DAMVIQNPRYQVTQFGKPVTLSCSQTLNHNVMYWYQQKSSQAPKLLFHYYDKDFNNEADTPDNFQSRRPNTSFCFLDIRSPGLGDTAMYLCATSRDRQGISEAFFGQGTRLTVV.

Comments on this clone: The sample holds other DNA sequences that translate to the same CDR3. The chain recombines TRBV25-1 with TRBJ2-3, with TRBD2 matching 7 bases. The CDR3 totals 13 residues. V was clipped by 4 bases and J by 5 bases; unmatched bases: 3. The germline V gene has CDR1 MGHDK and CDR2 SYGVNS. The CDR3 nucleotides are TGTGCCAGCAGTGCAGCGGGGCGAGATACGCAGTATTTT. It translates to CASSAAGRDTQYF.

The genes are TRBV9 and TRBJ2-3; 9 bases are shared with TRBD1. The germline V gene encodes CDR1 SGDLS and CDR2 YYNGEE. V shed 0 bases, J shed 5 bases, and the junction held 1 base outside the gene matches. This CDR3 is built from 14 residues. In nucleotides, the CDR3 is TGTGCCAGCAGCGTAGGGACAGGGGTAGATACGCAGTATTTT. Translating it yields CASSVGTGVDTQYF. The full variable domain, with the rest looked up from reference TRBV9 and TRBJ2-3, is DSGVTQTPKHLITATGQRVTLRCSPRSGDLSVYWYQQSLDQGLQFLIQYYNGEERAKGNILERFSAQQFPDLHSELNLSSLELGDSALYFCASSVGTGVDTQYFGPGTRLTVL.

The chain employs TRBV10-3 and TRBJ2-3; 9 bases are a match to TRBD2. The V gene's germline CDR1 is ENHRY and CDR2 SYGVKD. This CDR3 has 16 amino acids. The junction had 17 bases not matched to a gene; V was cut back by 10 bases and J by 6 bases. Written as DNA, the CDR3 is TGTGCCACCATTCGCGGAGGCGGGGGGGCGGGCGATACGCAGTATTTT. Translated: CATIRGGGGAGDTQYF.

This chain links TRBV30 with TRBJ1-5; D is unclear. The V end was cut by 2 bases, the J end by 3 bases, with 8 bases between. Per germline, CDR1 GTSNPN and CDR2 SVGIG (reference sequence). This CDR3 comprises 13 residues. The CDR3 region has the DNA TGTGCCTGGAGTACAGACATCAATCAGCCCCAGCATTTT. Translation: CAWSTDINQPQHF.

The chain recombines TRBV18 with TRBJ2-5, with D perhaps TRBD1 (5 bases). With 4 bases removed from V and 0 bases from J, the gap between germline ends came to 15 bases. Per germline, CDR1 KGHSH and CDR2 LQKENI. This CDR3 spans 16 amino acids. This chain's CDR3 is CASSLGPTANQETQYF. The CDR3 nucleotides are TGTGCCAGCTCACTGGGCCCGACAGCAAACCAAGAGACCCAGTACTTC.

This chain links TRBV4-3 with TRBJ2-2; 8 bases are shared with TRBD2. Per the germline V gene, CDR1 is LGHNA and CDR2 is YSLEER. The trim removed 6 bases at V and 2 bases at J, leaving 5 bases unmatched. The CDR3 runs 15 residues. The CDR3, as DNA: TGCGCCAGCAGTCGGGGGGGGACTAACACCGGGGAGCTGTTTTTT. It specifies CASSRGGTNTGELFF.

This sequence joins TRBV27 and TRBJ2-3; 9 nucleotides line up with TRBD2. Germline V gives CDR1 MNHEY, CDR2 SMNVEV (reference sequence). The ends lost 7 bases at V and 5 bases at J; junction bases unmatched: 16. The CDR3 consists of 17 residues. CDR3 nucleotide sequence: TGTGCCAGCACCCGAGCGGGAAGCGGGGGGCGTGGAGATACGCAGTATTTT. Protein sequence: CASTRAGSGGRGDTQYF.

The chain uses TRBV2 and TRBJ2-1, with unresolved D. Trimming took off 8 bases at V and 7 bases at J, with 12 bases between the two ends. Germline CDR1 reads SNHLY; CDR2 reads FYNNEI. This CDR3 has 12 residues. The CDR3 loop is CASHRLSNEQFF. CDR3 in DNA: TGTGCCAGCCATAGACTGTCGAATGAGCAGTTCTTC.

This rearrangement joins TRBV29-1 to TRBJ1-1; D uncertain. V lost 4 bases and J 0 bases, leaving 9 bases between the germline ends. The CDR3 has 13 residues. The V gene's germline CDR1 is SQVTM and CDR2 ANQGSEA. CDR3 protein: CSVAGRLNTEAFF. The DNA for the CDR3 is TGCAGCGTTGCAGGCAGACTGAACACTGAAGCTTTCTTT.

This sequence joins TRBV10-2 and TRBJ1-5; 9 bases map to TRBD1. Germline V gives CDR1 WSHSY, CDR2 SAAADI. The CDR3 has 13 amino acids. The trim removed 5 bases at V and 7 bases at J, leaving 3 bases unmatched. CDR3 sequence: CASSQQGAQPQHF. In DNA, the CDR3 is TGCGCCAGCAGTCAACAGGGGGCGCAGCCCCAGCATTTT.

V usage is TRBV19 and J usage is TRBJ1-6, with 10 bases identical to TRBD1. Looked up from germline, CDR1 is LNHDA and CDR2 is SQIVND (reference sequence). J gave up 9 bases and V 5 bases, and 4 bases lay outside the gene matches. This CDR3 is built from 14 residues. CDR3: CASSPGTGVSPLHF. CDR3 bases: TGTGCCAGTAGTCCGGGGACAGGGGTTTCACCCCTCCACTTT.

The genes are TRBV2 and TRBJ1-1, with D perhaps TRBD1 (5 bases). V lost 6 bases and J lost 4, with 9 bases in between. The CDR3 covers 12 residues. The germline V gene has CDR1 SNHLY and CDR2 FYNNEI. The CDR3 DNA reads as TGTGCCAGCAGGGCGGGGCGCACTGAAGCTTTCTTT. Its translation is CASRAGRTEAFF. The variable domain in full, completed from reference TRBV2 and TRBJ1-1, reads EPEVTQTPSHQVTQMGQEVILRCVPISNHLYFYWYRQILGQKVEFLVSFYNNEISEKSEIFDDQFSVERPDGSNFTLKIRSTKLEDSAMYFCASRAGRTEAFFGQGTRLTVV.

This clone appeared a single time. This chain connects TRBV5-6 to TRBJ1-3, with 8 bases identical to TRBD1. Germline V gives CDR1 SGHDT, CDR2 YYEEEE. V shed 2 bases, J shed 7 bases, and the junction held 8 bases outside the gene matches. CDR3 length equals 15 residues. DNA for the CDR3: TGTGCCAGCAGCTTAGGACAGGGCTTGGGGAACACCATATATTTT. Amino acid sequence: CASSLGQGLGNTIYF.

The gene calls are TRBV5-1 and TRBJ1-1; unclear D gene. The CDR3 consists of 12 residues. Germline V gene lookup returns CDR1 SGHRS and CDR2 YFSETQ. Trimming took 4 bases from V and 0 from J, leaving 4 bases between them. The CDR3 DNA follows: TGCGCCAGCAGCCGGGTGAACACTGAAGCTTTCTTT. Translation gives CASSRVNTEAFF.